Each of the 22 T cell receptor beta chains below was sequenced from the same sample in a study of OX40 agonist ivuxolimab in advanced cancers. The method was immunoSEQ multiplex PCR; TCRdb's version includes in-frame clones alone and lacks a portion of them. The sample shows roughly 60,000 clones, roughly 86% of them seen only once. Sequences were derived from CD4+ or CD8+ T cells sorted from blood, sampled in a trial of the OX40 agonist ivuxolimab. The receptors come from an adult with an advanced solid tumor such as melanoma, head and neck, liver or kidney cancer.

This clone turned up a few times. The chain recombines TRBV4-1 with TRBJ1-2, with D perhaps TRBD1 (5 bases). The V end lost 0 bases, the J end lost 4 bases, and 12 bases lay between the germline ends. Germline assignment: CDR1 MGHRA and CDR2 YSYEKL. The CDR3 has 15 amino acids. The DNA for the CDR3 is TGCGCCAGCAGCCAAGACGTCGGGACCGCCTATGGCTACACCTTC. It translates to CASSQDVGTAYGYTF.

This clone was observed a few times. The rearrangement uses TRBV7-9 and TRBJ1-5, with D unclear. This CDR3 spans 13 amino acids. Trimming took off 7 bases at V and 1 base at J, with 8 bases between the two ends. The germline V gene has CDR1 SEHNR and CDR2 FQNEAQ (reference sequence). This chain's CDR3 is CASTVDSNQPQHF. CDR3 coding DNA: TGTGCCAGCACCGTGGACAGCAATCAGCCCCAGCATTTT.

This clone was seen a handful of times. V and J are TRBV2 and TRBJ1-1, with 8 nucleotides matching TRBD1. In germline, CDR1 is SNHLY, CDR2 FYNNEI. This CDR3 is 14 amino acids long. After removal of 7 bases from V and 2 bases from J, the junction contained 6 bases not matched to a gene. The CDR3 region is CASTTGTGNTEAFF. The CDR3 DNA sequence: TGTGCCAGCACAACCGGGACAGGTAACACTGAAGCTTTCTTT. Together with reference TRBV2 and TRBJ1-1, the CDR3 gives the full variable domain: EPEVTQTPSHQVTQMGQEVILRCVPISNHLYFYWYRQILGQKVEFLVSFYNNEISEKSEIFDDQFSVERPDGSNFTLKIRSTKLEDSAMYFCASTTGTGNTEAFFGQGTRLTVV.

This chain joins TRBV7-2 and TRBJ2-1; TRBD2 aligns across 7 bases. The germline V gene encodes CDR1 SGHTA and CDR2 FQGNSA. J gave up 7 bases and V 5 bases, and 8 bases lay outside the gene matches. CDR3 length: 14 amino acids. CDR3 amino acids: CASSPRAGVNEQFF. The CDR3 region has the DNA TGTGCCAGCAGCCCTAGGGCGGGGGTGAATGAGCAGTTCTTC.

V gene TRBV10-3 combines with J gene TRBJ1-5; D unresolved. There are 13 residues in the CDR3. The germline V gene encodes CDR1 ENHRY and CDR2 SYGVKD. Trimming took 10 bases from V and 3 from J, leaving 13 bases between them. The CDR3 sequence: CATSTALNQPQHF. CDR3 DNA: TGTGCCACCTCGACGGCGCTCAATCAGCCCCAGCATTTT.

The chain uses TRBV19 and TRBJ1-2; 7 bases fit TRBD1. CDR1 and CDR2 from the germline V gene are LNHDA and SQIVND (reference sequence). This CDR3 has 13 residues. Germline trimming cut 7 bases from V and 6 bases from J; bases unmatched to any gene: 8. Written as DNA, the CDR3 is TGTGCCAGTAACCCCGGGACAGTTGATGGCTACACCTTC. Translating it yields CASNPGTVDGYTF.

This sequence joins TRBV28 and TRBJ1-2; weak D call: TRBD1 (6 bases). This CDR3 has 18 amino acids. The germline V and J ends were trimmed by 3 bases and 7 bases, with 27 bases remaining between them. In germline, CDR1 is MDHEN, CDR2 SYDVKM. CDR3 sequence (DNA): TGTGCCAGCAGTTTTATTGGGGGCGCGCTGAGTGGATTACGTGGCTACACCTTC. It translates to CASSFIGGALSGLRGYTF.

The genes are TRBV11-2 and TRBJ1-2, with D hard to call. Trimming took 0 bases from V and 3 from J, leaving 8 bases between them. Looked up from germline, CDR1 is SGHAT and CDR2 is FQNNGV. There are 14 residues in the CDR3. For the CDR3, the DNA is TGTGCCAGCAGCTTAGATCGTAGGTACTATGGCTACACCTTC. Its protein is CASSLDRRYYGYTF.

J is TRBJ1-1 and V is TRBV10-3; D may be TRBD1 (5 bases). Trimming pared 4 bases from V and 1 base from J, leaving 10 bases between. Germline CDR1 and CDR2: ENHRY and SYGVKD. The CDR3 has 14 residues. In DNA, the CDR3 is TGTGCCATCAGTGGAGGCGGGACGAACACTGAAGCTTTCTTT. Its protein product is CAISGGGTNTEAFF.

This chain links TRBV4-3 with TRBJ1-6; possibly TRBD1 for D (6 bases). Trimming stripped 4 bases from V and 7 bases from J, with 14 bases between. CDR3 length: 15 amino acids. CDR1 and CDR2 (germline): LGHNA, YSLEER. The CDR3 sequence is CASSPLQGTNSPLHF. CDR3 DNA: TGCGCCAGCAGCCCTTTACAGGGCACCAATTCACCCCTCCACTTT.

This rearrangement joins TRBV19 to TRBJ2-7; 7 positions agree with TRBD1. Germline V gene sequence: CDR1 LNHDA, CDR2 SQIVND (reference sequence). CDR3 length: 12 residues. V gave up 6 bases and J gave up 3 bases; unmatched junction bases: 2. This chain's CDR3 is CASRGQNYEQYF. CDR3 coding DNA: TGTGCCAGTAGGGGACAGAACTACGAGCAGTACTTC.

This chain joins TRBV30 and TRBJ1-1; tentatively, D is TRBD1 (6 bases). Germline V gives CDR1 GTSNPN, CDR2 SVGIG (reference sequence). The CDR3 runs 12 residues. Deletions cut 3 bases from V and 11 bases from J, with 16 bases between. CDR3: CAWSPGVGRAFF. CDR3 coding DNA: TGTGCCTGGAGCCCAGGGGTAGGTAGGGCTTTCTTT.

As DNA, the CDR3 is TGTGCCAGCAGCTTCGGGACAGGGATTTCACCCCTCCACTTT. This encodes CASSFGTGISPLHF. This chain connects TRBV7-9 to TRBJ1-6, with 9 bases aligning to TRBD1. V was clipped by 3 bases and J by 9 bases; unmatched bases: 3. This CDR3 has 14 residues. Germline assignment: CDR1 SEHNR and CDR2 FQNEAQ (reference sequence). Based on the CDR3 plus reference TRBV7-9 and TRBJ1-6, the full variable domain is DTGVSQNPRHKITKRGQNVTFRCDPISEHNRLYWYRQTLGQGPEFLTYFQNEAQLEKSRLLSDRFSAERPKGSFSTLEIQRTEQGDSAMYLCASSFGTGISPLHFGNGTRLTVT.

The V and J genes are TRBV15 and TRBJ2-5, with TRBD1 matching 8 bases. V was clipped by 3 bases and J by 5 bases; unmatched bases: 11. The germline V gene encodes CDR1 LNHNV and CDR2 YYDKDF (reference sequence). CDR3 length equals 16 residues. The CDR3 spells CATSRGGQGSGETQYF. In DNA form, the CDR3 reads TGTGCCACCAGCAGGGGTGGACAGGGTTCGGGGGAGACCCAGTACTTC.

The chain has TRBV10-3 and TRBJ1-6, with 10 bases fitting TRBD1. J gave up 10 bases and V 6 bases, and 3 bases lay outside the gene matches. Germline assignment: CDR1 ENHRY and CDR2 SYGVKD. The CDR3 extends over 13 amino acids. DNA of the CDR3: TGTGCCATCAGGGACAGGGGGGAATCACCCCTCCACTTT. Translating gives CAIRDRGESPLHF.

The rearrangement joins TRBV5-1 to TRBJ2-2; D is ambiguous. This CDR3 comprises 14 residues. Trimming removed 4 bases from V and 3 bases from J, with 10 bases in between. CDR1 and CDR2 from the germline V gene are SGHRS and YFSETQ. The DNA of the CDR3 is TGCGCCAGCAGCGAGCGCGCGGACACCGGGGAGCTGTTTTTT. Its protein product is CASSERADTGELFF.

This chain joins TRBV4-1 and TRBJ2-1, with D possibly TRBD2 on 5 matching bases. Trimming pared 1 base from V and 12 bases from J, leaving 13 bases between. This CDR3 contains 13 residues. Germline assignment: CDR1 MGHRA and CDR2 YSYEKL. Here the CDR3 reads CASSQGEQYGQFF. The CDR3 DNA reads as TGCGCCAGCAGCCAAGGGGAGCAGTATGGGCAGTTCTTC.

The chain carries TRBV28 and TRBJ1-1, with D tentatively TRBD1 (5 bases). Trimming removed 6 bases from V and 7 bases from J, with 15 bases in between. CDR3 size: 13 residues. The germline V gene encodes CDR1 MDHEN and CDR2 SYDVKM. CDR3 DNA sequence: TGTGCCAGCAGCCGACAGCCACCCCATGAAGCTTTCTTT. This codes for CASSRQPPHEAFF.

The chain couples TRBV7-2 to TRBJ1-2, with D possibly matching TRBD1 (6 bases). V lost 3 bases and J lost 7, with 21 bases in between. Germline lookup yields CDR1 SGHTA and CDR2 FQGNSA. The CDR3 is 16 residues long. The CDR3 sequence: CASSFRGGSTVSGYTF. CDR3 in DNA: TGTGCCAGCAGCTTCCGCGGGGGCTCAACTGTGAGTGGCTACACCTTC. The variable domain in full, completed from reference TRBV7-2 and TRBJ1-2, reads GAGVSQSPSNKVTEKGKDVELRCDPISGHTALYWYRQSLGQGLEFLIYFQGNSAPDKSGLPSDRFSAERTGGSVSTLTIQRTQQEDSAVYLCASSFRGGSTVSGYTFGSGTRLTVV.

The rearrangement joins TRBV7-2 to TRBJ1-1; the match to TRBD1 covers 8 bases. Germline-derived CDR1 and CDR2 are SGHTA and FQGNSA. The V segment lost 3 bases and the J segment 7 bases; nucleotides outside the gene matches: 7. CDR3 length: 14 residues. The CDR3 DNA reads as TGTGCCAGCAGCTTGAGACAGGGGACCTATGAAGCTTTCTTT. Protein sequence: CASSLRQGTYEAFF. Filled out from reference TRBV7-2 and TRBJ1-1, the complete variable domain reads GAGVSQSPSNKVTEKGKDVELRCDPISGHTALYWYRQSLGQGLEFLIYFQGNSAPDKSGLPSDRFSAERTGGSVSTLTIQRTQQEDSAVYLCASSLRQGTYEAFFGQGTRLTVV.

The chain combines TRBV5-1 with TRBJ1-6; D remains unclear. This CDR3 region has 15 residues. In germline, CDR1 is SGHRS, CDR2 YFSETQ. The V and J ends lost 4 bases and 5 bases respectively, with 13 bases between them. The CDR3 is CASSRPDLNNSPLHF. The CDR3 coding sequence is TGCGCCAGCAGCCGTCCGGACCTCAATAATTCACCCCTCCACTTT.

The chain couples TRBV7-2 to TRBJ1-5, with TRBD1 as a possible D gene (5 bases). V lost 1 base to trimming and J lost 1 base, with 11 bases between them. The CDR3 is 16 amino acids. The germline CDR1 and CDR2 sequences are SGHTA and FQGNSA. For the CDR3, the DNA is TGTGCCAGCAGCTTAGGACAGCCCGGAAGCAATCAGCCCCAGCATTTT. It is translated as CASSLGQPGSNQPQHF.